A selection of T cell receptor beta chains follows, all from one sample in a study of regulatory T cells in long-lasting Graves disease. TCRdb processed the multiplex PCR reads anew with MiXCR; each CDR3 protein has one entry. The sample carries roughly 450,000 distinct CDR3 sequences, roughly 20% recorded once. The sample here was peripheral blood mononuclear cells (PBMCs), taken when the disease was refractory, from a patient treated with antithyroid drugs. Receptors were obtained from a female donor with Graves disease. Each CDR3 is given with its conserved first and last residue. D genes are given only for firm matches. The listing skips clone size in some rows; elsewhere it reads once, few, many or a size class.

TRBJ2-2 | NA | NA | TRBV5-1 | CASSFNLGVTGELFF | TGCGCCAGCAGCTTCAATCTGGGAGTCACCGGGGAGCTGTTTTTT
TRBJ2-5 | many | TRBD2 | TRBV28 | CASSPILAGKQETQYF | TGTGCCAGCAGCCCCATACTAGCGGGGAAACAAGAGACCCAGTACTTC
TRBJ2-7 | NA | NA | TRBV20-1 | CSASRPRPGGEQYF | TGCAGTGCTAGTCGGCCGCGGCCAGGTGGGGAGCAGTACTTC
TRBJ2-7 | many | NA | TRBV20-1 | CSAALTVGGHYEQYF | TGCAGTGCCGCCTTGACAGTGGGGGGTCATTACGAGCAGTACTTC
TRBJ1-6 | many | TRBD1 | TRBV27 | CARPEGDRRNSPLHF | TGTGCCAGGCCAGAAGGGGACAGGCGTAATTCACCCCTCCACTTT
TRBJ2-2 | many | TRBD1 | TRBV28 | CASSLDREVGGELFF | TGTGCCAGCAGTTTGGACAGGGAGGTCGGCGGGGAGCTGTTTTTT
TRBJ1-1 | many | NA | TRBV29-1 | CSVELRAEAFF | TGCAGCGTTGAGCTGAGGGCTGAAGCTTTCTTT
TRBJ2-2 | many | NA | TRBV12-3/TRBV12-4 | CASSLGTENTGELFF | TGTGCCAGCAGTTTAGGGACAGAGAACACCGGGGAGCTGTTTTTT
TRBJ2-2 | NA | TRBD1 | TRBV7-8 | CASSRSGTGIGEPFF | TGTGCCAGCAGCAGGTCCGGGACAGGGATCGGGGAGCCGTTTTTT
TRBJ1-5 | many | NA | TRBV28 | CASSFPTHRGTSNQPQHF | TGTGCCAGCAGTTTCCCTACCCACAGAGGTACCAGCAATCAGCCCCAGCATTTT
TRBJ1-1 | NA | NA | TRBV12-3/TRBV12-4 | CASSRDVPEAFF | TGTGCCAGCAGCCGGGACGTCCCTGAAGCTTTCTTT
TRBJ1-2 | few | NA | TRBV12-3/TRBV12-4 | CASSFVGARGYTF | TGTGCCAGCAGTTTTGTGGGGGCGCGTGGCTACACCTTC
TRBJ1-4 | few | TRBD1 | TRBV18 | CASSPRGPGTVNEKLFF | TGTGCCAGCTCACCGAGGGGCCCCGGGACAGTGAATGAAAAACTGTTTTTT
TRBJ2-6 | NA | TRBD2 | TRBV6-2/TRBV6-3 | CASSYSLAGSGANVLTF | TGTGCCAGCAGTTACTCGCTAGCGGGGTCTGGGGCCAACGTCCTGACTTTC
TRBJ2-7 | NA | TRBD2 | TRBV7-9 | CASSPGTSGRGEQYF | TGTGCCAGCAGCCCAGGGACTAGCGGGAGAGGTGAGCAGTACTTC
TRBJ2-7 | NA | NA | TRBV14 | CASSQGGHYEQYF | TGTGCCAGCAGCCAAGGGGGACACTACGAGCAGTACTTC
TRBJ2-6 | few | NA | TRBV6-1 | CASRDVGANVLTF | TGTGCCAGCAGGGACGTTGGGGCCAACGTCCTGACTTTC
TRBJ1-2 | few | TRBD1 | TRBV20-1 | CSAPTGPGYGYTF | TGCAGTGCTCCGACAGGGCCCGGCTATGGCTACACCTTC
TRBJ2-7 | NA | TRBD1 | TRBV30 | CAWSLHGTGTYEQYF | TGTGCCTGGAGCCTACACGGGACAGGGACCTACGAGCAGTACTTC
TRBJ2-5 | many | NA | TRBV27 | CASSFGRGYQETQYF | TGTGCCAGCAGTTTCGGGCGCGGGTACCAAGAGACCCAGTACTTC
TRBJ1-1 | NA | NA | TRBV20-1 | CSAPGGRITEAFF | TGCAGTGCTCCGGGGGGGAGGATCACTGAAGCTTTCTTT
TRBJ2-7 | many | NA | TRBV28 | CASSFTLEQYF | TGTGCCAGCAGTTTTACTCTCGAGCAGTACTTC
TRBJ1-5 | many | TRBD1 | TRBV28 | CASSFRTGSNQPQHF | TGTGCCAGCAGTTTCCGGACAGGGAGCAATCAGCCCCAGCATTTT
TRBJ1-5 | few | NA | TRBV6-2/TRBV6-3 | CASSYGREGKIYSNQPQHF | TGTGCCAGCAGTTACGGGAGAGAAGGCAAGATTTATAGCAATCAGCCCCAGCATTTT
TRBJ2-5 | few | NA | TRBV19 | CASGTGRKETQYF | TGTGCCAGTGGGACGGGGAGGAAAGAGACCCAGTACTTC
TRBJ2-7 | many | NA | TRBV5-1 | CASSLAGGLLTYEQYF | TGCGCCAGCAGCTTGGCAGGGGGGCTACTAACCTACGAGCAGTACTTC
TRBJ2-5 | NA | TRBD1 | TRBV14 | CASSPLGRGRRSLPGQETQYF | TGTGCCAGCAGCCCACTCGGAAGGGGGCGGAGGAGTCTGCCAGGCCAAGAGACCCAGTACTTC
TRBJ1-4 | few | TRBD1 | TRBV7-9 | CASSLGDRGNEKLFF | TGTGCCAGCAGCTTAGGGGACAGGGGGAATGAAAAACTGTTTTTT
TRBJ2-7 | many | TRBD1 | TRBV20-1 | CSARELGTGAYEQYF | TGCAGTGCTAGAGAGTTGGGGACAGGGGCCTACGAGCAGTACTTC
TRBJ2-5 | NA | NA | TRBV7-9 | CASSFRDVRARATIWDSETQYF | TGTGCCAGCAGCTTTCGGGATGTCCGGGCGAGGGCCACTATATGGGATTCGGAGACCCAGTACTTC
TRBJ2-2 | once | TRBD2 | TRBV7-8 | CASWAGANTGELFF | TGTGCCAGCTGGGCGGGAGCAAACACCGGGGAGCTGTTTTTT
TRBJ2-7 | many | NA | TRBV27 | CASFGGDYEQYF | TGTGCCAGCTTCGGCGGGGACTACGAGCAGTACTTC
TRBJ1-6 | NA | NA | TRBV28 | CASGLEENSPLHF | TGTGCCAGCGGTTTGGAGGAAAATTCACCCCTCCACTTT
TRBJ2-7 | few | NA | TRBV3-1 | CASSQAAGRSEQYF | TGTGCCAGCAGCCAAGCCGCCGGTAGGAGCGAGCAGTACTTC
TRBJ1-1 | many | TRBD1 | TRBV10-3 | CATRQGDSTEAFF | TGTGCCACCCGACAGGGTGATTCGACTGAAGCTTTCTTT
TRBJ1-6 | many | TRBD1 | TRBV20-1 | CSARDTGGGSNSPLHF | TGCAGTGCTAGAGATACCGGAGGGGGCAGTAATTCACCCCTCCACTTT
TRBJ2-5 | many | NA | TRBV29-1 | CSVDGHQETQYF | TGCAGCGTTGATGGCCATCAAGAGACCCAGTACTTC
TRBJ2-7 | many | NA | TRBV2 | CASRPGGTYEQYF | TGTGCCAGCAGGCCGGGCGGTACCTACGAGCAGTACTTC
TRBJ2-5 | many | NA | TRBV7-9 | CASSLDLTQYF | TGTGCCAGCAGCTTAGATTTGACCCAGTACTTC
TRBJ1-1 | many | TRBD1 | TRBV7-8 | CASSPKGGDTEAFF | TGTGCCAGCAGCCCAAAAGGGGGCGACACTGAAGCTTTCTTT
TRBJ2-7 | NA | NA | TRBV2 | CASIVQGSYEQYF | TGTGCCAGCATTGTGCAGGGCTCCTACGAGCAGTACTTC
TRBJ2-7 | NA | NA | TRBV20-1 | CSAQGRDLTYEQYF | TGCAGTGCTCAGGGACGGGACCTGACCTACGAGCAGTACTTC